This T cell receptor beta chain was sequenced for a study of CD8 T cells in Susac syndrome. Study overall: Sequenced Susac syndrome patients included about six with clinically active disease and eight in remission. When blood was collected, patients with Susac syndrome were therapy-naive, were taking corticosteroids, or were receiving intravenous immunoglobulin alone.

While CD8+ and CD4+ T cells were isolated negatively, TEMRA cells were enriched by FACS. Trimming at V came to 5 bases and at J to 3 bases, leaving 7 bases not matched to a gene. Per germline, CDR1 SGHRS and CDR2 YFSETQ. The CDR3 spans 14 residues. RNA amounts of roughly 0.5 to 1 ug underwent reverse transcription with random hexamers. The method of amplification for TCR beta CDR3 was immunoSEQ multiplex PCR, covering 54 Vbeta and 13 Jbeta. TCRdb fed the immunoSEQ multiplex PCR reads into MiXCR, producing one record per CDR3 protein. The sample has roughly 190,000 distinct CDR3 sequences; around 95% are singletons.

The sequenced sample was CD4+ T cells from PBMCs. V gene TRBV5-1 combines with J gene TRBJ1-1, with 7 bases identical to TRBD1. The TCR was taken from a human donor with Susac syndrome. The CDR3 bases are TGCGCCAGCAGGGAGGGGGCAGGGGACACTGAAGCTTTCTTT. Its translation: CASREGAGDTEAFF.